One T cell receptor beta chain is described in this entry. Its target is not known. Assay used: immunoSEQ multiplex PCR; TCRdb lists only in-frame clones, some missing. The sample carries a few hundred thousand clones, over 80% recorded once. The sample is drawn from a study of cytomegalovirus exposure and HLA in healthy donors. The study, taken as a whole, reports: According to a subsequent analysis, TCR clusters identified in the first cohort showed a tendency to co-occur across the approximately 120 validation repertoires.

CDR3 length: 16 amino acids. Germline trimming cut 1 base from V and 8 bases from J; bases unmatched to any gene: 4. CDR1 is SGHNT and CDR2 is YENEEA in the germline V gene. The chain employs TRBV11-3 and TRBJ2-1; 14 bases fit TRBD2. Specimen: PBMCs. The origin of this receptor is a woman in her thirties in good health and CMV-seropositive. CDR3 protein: CASSLGGLAGAHEQFF. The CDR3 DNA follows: TGTGCCAGCAGCTTAGGGGGACTAGCGGGAGCGCATGAGCAGTTCTTC.